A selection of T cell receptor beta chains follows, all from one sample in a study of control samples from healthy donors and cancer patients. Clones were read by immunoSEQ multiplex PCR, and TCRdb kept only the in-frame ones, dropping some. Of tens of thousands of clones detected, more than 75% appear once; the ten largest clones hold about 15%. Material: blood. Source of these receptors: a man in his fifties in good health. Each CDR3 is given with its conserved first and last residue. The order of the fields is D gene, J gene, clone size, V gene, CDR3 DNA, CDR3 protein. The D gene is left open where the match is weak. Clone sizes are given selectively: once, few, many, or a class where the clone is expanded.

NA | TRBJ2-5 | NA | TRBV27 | TGTGCCAGCAGGCAGGGCAGGTGGGATCAAGAGACCCAGTACTTC | CASRQGRWDQETQYF
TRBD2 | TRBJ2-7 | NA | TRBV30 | TGTGCCTGGAGTCTAGGGACTAGCGGCTACGAGCAGTACTTC | CAWSLGTSGYEQYF
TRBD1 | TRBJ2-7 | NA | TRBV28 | TGTGCCAGCGAGGACAGGGTATCCGAGCAGTACTTC | CASEDRVSEQYF
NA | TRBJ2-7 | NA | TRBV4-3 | TGCGCCAGCAGCCAACCGTCGTCGATCGTTCCCGCCAACGAGCAGTACTTC | CASSQPSSIVPANEQYF
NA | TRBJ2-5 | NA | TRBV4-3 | TGCGCCAGCAGCCAAGATATAAGGGGGGGGAGAGAGACCCAGTACTTC | CASSQDIRGGRETQYF
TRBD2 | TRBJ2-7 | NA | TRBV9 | TGTGCCAGCAGCGCCACCTCGGGACTATACCACGAGCAGTACTTC | CASSATSGLYHEQYF
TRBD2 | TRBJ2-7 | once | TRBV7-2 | TGTGCCAGCAGCCAGGGTGGTAGCGGGGTCTACGAGCAGTACTTC | CASSQGGSGVYEQYF
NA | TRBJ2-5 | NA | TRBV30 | TGTGCCTGGACTAGCGCGCAGACCCAGTACTTC | CAWTSAQTQYF
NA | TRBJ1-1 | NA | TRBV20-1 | TGCAGTGCTAGCGGCAAAAGGGAGGCTTTCTTT | CSASGKREAFF
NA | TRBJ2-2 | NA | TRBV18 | TGTGCCAGCTCACCGTACAACACCGGGGAGCTGTTTTTT | CASSPYNTGELFF
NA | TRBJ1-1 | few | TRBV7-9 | TGTGCCAGCAGCCGTCCAGGCGACACTGAAGCTTTCTTT | CASSRPGDTEAFF
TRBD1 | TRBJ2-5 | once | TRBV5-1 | TGCGCCAGCAGCCGGGACAGGGGTCAGACCCAGTACTTC | CASSRDRGQTQYF
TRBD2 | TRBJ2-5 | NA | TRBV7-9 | TGTGCCAGCTGCCGGGGGGGCGGAGAGACCCAGTACTTC | CASCRGGGETQYF
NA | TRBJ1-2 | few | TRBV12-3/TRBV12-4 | TGTGCCAGCAGTCTCAATGGCCGTTATGGCTACACCTTC | CASSLNGRYGYTF
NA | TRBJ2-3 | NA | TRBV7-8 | TGTGCCAGCAGCCGACGGTGGTTTGATACGCAGTATTTT | CASSRRWFDTQYF
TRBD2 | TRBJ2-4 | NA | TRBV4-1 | TGCGCCAGCAGCCAAGGGACTAGCGGGTCTGCCAAAAACATTCAGTACTTC | CASSQGTSGSAKNIQYF
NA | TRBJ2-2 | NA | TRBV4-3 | TGCGCCAGCAGCCGAGCCGTGGCGGCCACGGGGGGGGAGCTGTTTTTT | CASSRAVAATGGELFF
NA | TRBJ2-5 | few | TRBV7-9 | TGTGCCAGCAGTAGGACTCCCCAGGAGACCCAGTACTTC | CASSRTPQETQYF
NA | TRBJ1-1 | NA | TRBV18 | TGTGCCAGCTCACCACCAGGGGCTAGGGTAGCTGAAGCTTTCTTT | CASSPPGARVAEAFF
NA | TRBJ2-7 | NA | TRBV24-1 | TGTGCCACCAGGGGCGCGCTGGGCGAGCAGTACTTC | CATRGALGEQYF